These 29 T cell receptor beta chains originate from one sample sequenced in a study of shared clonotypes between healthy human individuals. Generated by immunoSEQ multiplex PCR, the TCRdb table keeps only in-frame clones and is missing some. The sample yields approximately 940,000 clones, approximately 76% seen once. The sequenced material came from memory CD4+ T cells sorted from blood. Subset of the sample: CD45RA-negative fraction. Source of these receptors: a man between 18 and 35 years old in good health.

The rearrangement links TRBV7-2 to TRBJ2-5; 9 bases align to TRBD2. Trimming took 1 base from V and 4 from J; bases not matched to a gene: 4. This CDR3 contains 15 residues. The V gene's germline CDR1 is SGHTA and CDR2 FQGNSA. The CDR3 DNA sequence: TGTGCCAGCAGCTTAGGTGGGACTAGCCGAGAGACCCAGTACTTC. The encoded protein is CASSLGGTSRETQYF.

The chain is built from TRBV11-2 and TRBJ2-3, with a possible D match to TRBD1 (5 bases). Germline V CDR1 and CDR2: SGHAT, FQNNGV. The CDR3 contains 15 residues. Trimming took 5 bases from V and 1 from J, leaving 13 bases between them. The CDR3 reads CASSPNPRGTDTQYF. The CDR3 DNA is TGTGCCAGCAGCCCTAACCCCAGGGGCACAGATACGCAGTATTTT.

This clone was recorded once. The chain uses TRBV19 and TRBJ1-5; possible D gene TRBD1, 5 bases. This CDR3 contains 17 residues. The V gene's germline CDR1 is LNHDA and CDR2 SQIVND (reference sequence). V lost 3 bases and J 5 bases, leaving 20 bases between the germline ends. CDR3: CASSIFGGRAFDQPQHF. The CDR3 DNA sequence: TGTGCCAGTAGTATTTTCGGCGGCAGGGCGTTTGATCAGCCCCAGCATTTT.

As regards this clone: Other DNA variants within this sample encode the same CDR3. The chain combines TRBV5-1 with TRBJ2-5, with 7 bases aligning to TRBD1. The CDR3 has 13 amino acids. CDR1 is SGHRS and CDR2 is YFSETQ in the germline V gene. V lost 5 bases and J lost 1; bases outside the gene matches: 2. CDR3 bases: TGCGCCAGCAGTTCAGGGGGCCAAGAGACCCAGTACTTC. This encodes CASSSGGQETQYF.

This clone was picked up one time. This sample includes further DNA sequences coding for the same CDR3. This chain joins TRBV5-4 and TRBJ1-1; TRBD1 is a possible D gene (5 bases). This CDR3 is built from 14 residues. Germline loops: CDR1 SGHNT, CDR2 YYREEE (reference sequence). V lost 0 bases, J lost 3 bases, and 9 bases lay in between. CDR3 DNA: TGTGCCAGCAGCTTGGCCCTGGGGGACACTGAAGCTTTCTTT. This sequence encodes CASSLALGDTEAFF.

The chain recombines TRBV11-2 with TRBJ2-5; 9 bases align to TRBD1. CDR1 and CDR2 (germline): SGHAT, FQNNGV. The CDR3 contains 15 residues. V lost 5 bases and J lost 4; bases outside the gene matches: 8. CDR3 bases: TGTGCCAGCAGCCCAACAGGGGGCAGGTCAGAGACCCAGTACTTC. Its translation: CASSPTGGRSETQYF.

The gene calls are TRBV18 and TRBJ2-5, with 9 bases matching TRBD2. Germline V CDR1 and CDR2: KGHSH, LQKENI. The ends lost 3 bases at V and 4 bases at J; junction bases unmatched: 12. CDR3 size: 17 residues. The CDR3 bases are TGTGCCAGCTCACCTAATGCCGTAGCGGGAGTGGCAGAGACCCAGTACTTC. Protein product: CASSPNAVAGVAETQYF.

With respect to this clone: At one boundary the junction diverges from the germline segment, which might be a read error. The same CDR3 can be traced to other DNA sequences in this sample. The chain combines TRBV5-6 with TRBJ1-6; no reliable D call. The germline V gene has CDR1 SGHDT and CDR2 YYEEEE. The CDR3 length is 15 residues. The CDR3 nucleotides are TGTGCTAGCAGCTTGTTGGATAGGTATAATTCACCCCTCCACTTT. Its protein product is CASSLLDRYNSPLHF.

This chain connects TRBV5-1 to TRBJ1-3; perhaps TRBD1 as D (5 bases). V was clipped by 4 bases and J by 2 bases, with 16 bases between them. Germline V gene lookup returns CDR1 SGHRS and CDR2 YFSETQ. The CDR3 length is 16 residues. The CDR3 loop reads CASSGLGPLTGNTIYF. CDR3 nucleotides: TGCGCCAGCAGCGGACTGGGACCGCTCACTGGAAACACCATATATTTT.

This chain's CDR3 is CASTRTGGNQPQHF. DNA of the CDR3: TGTGCCAGCACCAGGACAGGGGGCAATCAGCCCCAGCATTTT. This chain joins TRBV6-1 and TRBJ1-5; TRBD1 aligns across 9 bases. The V gene's germline CDR1 is MNHNS and CDR2 SASEGT. The CDR3 is made up of 14 amino acids. The trim removed 7 bases at V and 2 bases at J, leaving 3 bases unmatched.

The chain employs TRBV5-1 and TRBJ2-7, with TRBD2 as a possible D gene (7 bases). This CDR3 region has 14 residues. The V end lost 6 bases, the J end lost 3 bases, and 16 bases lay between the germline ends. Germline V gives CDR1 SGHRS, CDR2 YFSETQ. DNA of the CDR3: TGCGCCAGCAAGGATCCGGGGGGCTTCTACGAGCAGTACTTC. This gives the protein CASKDPGGFYEQYF. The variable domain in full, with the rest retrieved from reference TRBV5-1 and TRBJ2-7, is KAGVTQTPRYLIKTRGQQVTLSCSPISGHRSVSWYQQTPGQGLQFLFEYFSETQRNKGNFPGRFSGRQFSNSRSEMNVSTLELGDSALYLCASKDPGGFYEQYFGPGTRLTVT.

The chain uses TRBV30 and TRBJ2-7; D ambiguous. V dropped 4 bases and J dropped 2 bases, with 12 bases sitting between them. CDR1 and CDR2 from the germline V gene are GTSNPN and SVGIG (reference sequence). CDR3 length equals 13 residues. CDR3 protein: CAWTESNTYEQYF. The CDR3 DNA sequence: TGTGCCTGGACTGAAAGTAACACCTACGAGCAGTACTTC.

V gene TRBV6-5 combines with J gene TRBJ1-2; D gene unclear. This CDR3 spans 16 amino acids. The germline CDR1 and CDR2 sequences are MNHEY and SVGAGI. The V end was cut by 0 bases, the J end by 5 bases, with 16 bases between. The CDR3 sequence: CASSYSGTLKNYGYTF. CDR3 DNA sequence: TGTGCCAGCAGTTACTCGGGCACCTTAAAAAATTATGGCTACACCTTC.

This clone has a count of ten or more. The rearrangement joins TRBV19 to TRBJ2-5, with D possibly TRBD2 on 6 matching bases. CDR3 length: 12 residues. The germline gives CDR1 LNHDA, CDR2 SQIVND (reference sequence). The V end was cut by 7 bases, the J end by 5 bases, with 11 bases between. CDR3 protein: CASKSGDETQYF. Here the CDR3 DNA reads TGTGCCAGTAAGTCGGGAGATGAGACCCAGTACTTC. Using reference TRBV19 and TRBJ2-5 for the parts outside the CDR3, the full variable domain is DGGITQSPKYLFRKEGQNVTLSCEQNLNHDAMYWYRQDPGQGLRLIYYSQIVNDFQKGDIAEGYSVSREKKESFPLTVTSAQKNPTAFYLCASKSGDETQYFGPGTRLLVL.

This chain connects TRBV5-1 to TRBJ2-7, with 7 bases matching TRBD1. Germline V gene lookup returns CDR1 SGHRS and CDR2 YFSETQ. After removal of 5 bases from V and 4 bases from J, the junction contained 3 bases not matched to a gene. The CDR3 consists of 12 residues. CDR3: CASRGQTYEQYF. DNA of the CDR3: TGCGCCAGCAGGGGACAGACTTACGAGCAGTACTTC.

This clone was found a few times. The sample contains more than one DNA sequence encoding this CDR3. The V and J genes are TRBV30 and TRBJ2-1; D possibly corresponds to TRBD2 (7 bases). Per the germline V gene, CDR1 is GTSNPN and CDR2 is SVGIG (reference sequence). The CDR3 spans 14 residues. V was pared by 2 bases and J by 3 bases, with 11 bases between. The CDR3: CAWSRGGLYNEQFF. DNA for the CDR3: TGTGCCTGGAGTAGGGGGGGCCTCTACAATGAGCAGTTCTTC. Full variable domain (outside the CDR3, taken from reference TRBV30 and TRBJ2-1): SQTIHQWPATLVQPVGSPLSLECTVEGTSNPNLYWYRQAAGRGLQLLFYSVGIGQISSEVPQNLSASRPQDRQFILSSKKLLLSDSGFYLCAWSRGGLYNEQFFGPGTRLTVL.

In DNA form, the CDR3 reads TGTGCCAGCAGCACGAACACCGGGGAGCTGTTTTTT. Translated, it gives CASSTNTGELFF. The chain combines TRBV5-4 with TRBJ2-2; the D is unclear. With 4 bases removed from V and 0 bases from J, the gap between germline ends came to 1 base. The CDR3 has 12 amino acids. CDR1 and CDR2 (germline): SGHNT, YYREEE (reference sequence).

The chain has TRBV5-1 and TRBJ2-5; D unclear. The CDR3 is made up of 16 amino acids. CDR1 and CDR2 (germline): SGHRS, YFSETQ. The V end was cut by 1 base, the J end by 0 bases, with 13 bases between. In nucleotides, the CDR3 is TGCGCCAGCAGCTTGTTCCTCCGTAGAGACCAAGAGACCCAGTACTTC. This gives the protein CASSLFLRRDQETQYF.

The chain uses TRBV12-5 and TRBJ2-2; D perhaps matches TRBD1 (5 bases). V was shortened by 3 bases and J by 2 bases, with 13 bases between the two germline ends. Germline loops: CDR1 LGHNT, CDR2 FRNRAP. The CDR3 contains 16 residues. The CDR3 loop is CASGFLGHDNTGELFF. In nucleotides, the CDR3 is TGTGCTAGTGGTTTCCTCGGACATGATAACACCGGGGAGCTGTTTTTT.

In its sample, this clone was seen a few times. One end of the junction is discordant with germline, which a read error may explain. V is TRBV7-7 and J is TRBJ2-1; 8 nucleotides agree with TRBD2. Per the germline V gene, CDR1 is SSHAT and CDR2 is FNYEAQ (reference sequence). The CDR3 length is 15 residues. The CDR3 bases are TGTGCTAGCAGCCTGACTAGCGCCTTAGGTGGTGAGCAGTTCTTC. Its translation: CASSLTSALGGEQFF.

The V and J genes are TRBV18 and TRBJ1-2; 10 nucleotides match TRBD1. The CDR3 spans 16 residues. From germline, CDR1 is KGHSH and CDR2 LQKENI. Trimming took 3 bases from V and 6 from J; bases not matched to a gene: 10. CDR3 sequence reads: CASSPTRDRGVDGYTF. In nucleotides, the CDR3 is TGTGCCAGCTCACCGACTCGGGACAGGGGAGTAGATGGCTACACCTTC. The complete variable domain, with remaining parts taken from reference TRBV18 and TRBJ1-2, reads NAGVMQNPRHLVRRRGQEARLRCSPMKGHSHVYWYRQLPEEGLKFMVYLQKENIIDESGMPKERFSAEFPKEGPSILRIQQVVRGDSAAYFCASSPTRDRGVDGYTFGSGTRLTVV.

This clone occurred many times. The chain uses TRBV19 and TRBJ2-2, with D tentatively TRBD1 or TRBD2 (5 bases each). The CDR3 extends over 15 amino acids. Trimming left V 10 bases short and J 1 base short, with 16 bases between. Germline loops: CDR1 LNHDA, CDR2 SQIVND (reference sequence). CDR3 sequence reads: CATKAGTGNTGELFF. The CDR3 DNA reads TGTGCCACCAAAGCCGGGACGGGGAACACCGGGGAGCTGTTTTTT.

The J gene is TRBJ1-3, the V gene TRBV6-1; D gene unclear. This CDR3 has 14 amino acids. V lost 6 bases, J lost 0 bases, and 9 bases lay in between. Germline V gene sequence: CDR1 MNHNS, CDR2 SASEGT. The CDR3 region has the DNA TGTGCCAGCAGCGAGACACACTCTGGAAACACCATATATTTT. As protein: CASSETHSGNTIYF.

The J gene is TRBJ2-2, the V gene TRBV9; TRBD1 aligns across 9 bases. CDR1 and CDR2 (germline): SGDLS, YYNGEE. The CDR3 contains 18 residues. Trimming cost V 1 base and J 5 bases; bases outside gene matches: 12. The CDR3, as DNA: TGTGCCAGCAGCGTAAATCCAGGGACAGGGCGGTATACCGGGGAGCTGTTTTTT. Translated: CASSVNPGTGRYTGELFF.

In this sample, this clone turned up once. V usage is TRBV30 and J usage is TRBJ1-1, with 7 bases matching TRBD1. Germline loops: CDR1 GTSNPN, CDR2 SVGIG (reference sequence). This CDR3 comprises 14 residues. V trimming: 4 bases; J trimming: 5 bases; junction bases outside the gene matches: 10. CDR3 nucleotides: TGTGCCTGGACTTTCGGAGGGGGCTTTACTGAAGCTTTCTTT. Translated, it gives CAWTFGGGFTEAFF.

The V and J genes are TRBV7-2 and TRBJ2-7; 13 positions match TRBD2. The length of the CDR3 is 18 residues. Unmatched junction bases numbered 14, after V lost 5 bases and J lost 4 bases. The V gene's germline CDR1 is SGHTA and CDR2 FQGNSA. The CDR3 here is CASSRYDSTSGRGYEQYF. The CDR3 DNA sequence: TGTGCCAGCAGCCGTTACGACTCTACTAGCGGGAGGGGGTACGAGCAGTACTTC.

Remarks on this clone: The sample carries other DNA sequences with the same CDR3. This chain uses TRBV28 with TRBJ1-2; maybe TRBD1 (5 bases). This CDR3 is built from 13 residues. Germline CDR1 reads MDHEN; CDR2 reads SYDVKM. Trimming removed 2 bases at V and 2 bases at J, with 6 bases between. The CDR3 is CASSLGANYGYTF. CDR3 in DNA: TGTGCCAGCAGTTTAGGGGCCAACTATGGCTACACCTTC.

As DNA, the CDR3 is TGTGCCGGACGGATAGCGGGGGGCTACACCTTC. Translated: CAGRIAGGYTF. The chain carries TRBV30 and TRBJ1-2; D not certain. Germline lookup yields CDR1 GTSNPN and CDR2 SVGIG (reference sequence). The CDR3 totals 11 residues. Trimming removed 8 bases from V and 8 bases from J, with 15 bases in between. Full variable domain (outside the CDR3, taken from reference TRBV30 and TRBJ1-2): SQTIHQWPATLVQPVGSPLSLECTVEGTSNPNLYWYRQAAGRGLQLLFYSVGIGQISSEVPQNLSASRPQDRQFILSSKKLLLSDSGFYLCAGRIAGGYTFGSGTRLTVV.

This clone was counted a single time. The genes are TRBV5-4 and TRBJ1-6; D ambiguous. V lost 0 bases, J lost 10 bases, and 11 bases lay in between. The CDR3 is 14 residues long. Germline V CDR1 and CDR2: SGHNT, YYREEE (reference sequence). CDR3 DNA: TGTGCCAGCAGCTTGGATTACAGTGGCTCACCCCTCCACTTT. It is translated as CASSLDYSGSPLHF.